This TCR beta chain derives from a study of response to subunit inactivated influenza vaccine. Trimming removed 6 bases at V and 4 bases at J, with 12 bases between. This CDR3 comprises 13 residues. Germline V lookup: CDR1 DFQATT, CDR2 SNEGSKA (reference sequence). This clonotype was observed at least ten times. Its matching antigen is unknown. The study's findings and limits: The authors proposed limited new T cell recruitment per seasonal influenza vaccination.

TCRdb reanalysed the RT-PCR reads using MiXCR and keeps one entry per CDR3 protein. The repertoire has about 240,000 distinct CDR3 sequences, about 12% of them found once; the top ten carry 7.8%. The rearrangement uses TRBV20-1 and TRBJ1-4; the D is unclear. The clonotype comes from a man aged 50 or older who received an inactivated influenza vaccine. Sequenced here: non-naive T cells sorted from PBMCs, sampled approximately 15 days before vaccination. CDR3 coding DNA: TGCAGTGCCCAAGCGGACGGTAATGAAAAACTGTTTTTT. Residues: CSAQADGNEKLFF.